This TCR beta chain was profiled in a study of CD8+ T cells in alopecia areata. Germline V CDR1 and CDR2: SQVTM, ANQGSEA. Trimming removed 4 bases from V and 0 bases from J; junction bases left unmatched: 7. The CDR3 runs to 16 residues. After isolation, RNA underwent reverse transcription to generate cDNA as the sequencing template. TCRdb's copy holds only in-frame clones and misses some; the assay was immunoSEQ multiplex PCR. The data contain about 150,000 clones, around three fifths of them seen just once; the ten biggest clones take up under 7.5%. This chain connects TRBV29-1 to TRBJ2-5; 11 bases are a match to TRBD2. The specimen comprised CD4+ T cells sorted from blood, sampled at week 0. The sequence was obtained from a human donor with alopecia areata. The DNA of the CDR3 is TGCAGCGTTGCCCGGACTAGCGGGTCGTACCAAGAGACCCAGTACTTC. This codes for CSVARTSGSYQETQYF.